The TCR beta chain under discussion was sequenced for a study of T cell responses to AZD1222 COVID-19 vaccine. Regarding the study as a whole: Only five or six AZD1222 recipients were seropositive at baseline. Repertoires were collected only later (after the peak T cell response had occurred). White British donors predominated, females outnumbered males, and clonal diversity was possibly underestimated. Increased Spike-specific TCR breadth and depth were observed after two AZD1222 doses.

Germline CDR1 reads SGHTA; CDR2 reads FQGNSA. Trimming took 4 bases from V and 7 from J; bases not matched to a gene: 13. The CDR3 length is 18 residues. To note about this clone: What it recognizes is unknown.

Profiled with immunoSEQ multiplex PCR; TCRdb holds only in-frame clones, not every one. The table includes about 150,000 clones, 88% detected once. The chain combines TRBV7-2 with TRBJ2-1; TRBD2 matches 13 bases. This specimen consisted of peripheral blood, obtained on day 0 of AZD1222 vaccination. The receptor was derived from an adult in good health. CDR3 DNA sequence: TGTGCCAGCAGCTCCACTAGCGGGGGGGCTCGCCGGTGGAATGAGCAGTTCTTC. Translated: CASSSTSGGARRWNEQFF.